This TCR beta chain was profiled in a study of blood T cell repertoires in COVID-19. Across the study: The United States, Italy and Spain provided the acute and convalescent COVID-19 samples.

Method: immunoSEQ multiplex PCR; TCRdb's copy keeps in-frame clones and lacks some. Of 180,000 or so clones detected, 80% to 85% appear once; the ten largest clones hold approximately 13%. Trimming pared 1 base from V and 2 bases from J, leaving 14 bases between. Germline V gives CDR1 SGHAT, CDR2 FQNNGV. The length of the CDR3 is 17 residues. The specimen sequenced was PBMCs or T cells enriched from blood (not recorded which). The V call is TRBV11-2, the J call TRBJ2-2, with D tentatively TRBD2 (6 bases). This TCR derives from a woman aged 60-75 years who had recovered from COVID-19. The CDR3 reads CASSLGSLGTNTGELFF. The CDR3, as DNA: TGTGCCAGCAGCTTAGGGAGTCTGGGGACTAACACCGGGGAGCTGTTTTTT.